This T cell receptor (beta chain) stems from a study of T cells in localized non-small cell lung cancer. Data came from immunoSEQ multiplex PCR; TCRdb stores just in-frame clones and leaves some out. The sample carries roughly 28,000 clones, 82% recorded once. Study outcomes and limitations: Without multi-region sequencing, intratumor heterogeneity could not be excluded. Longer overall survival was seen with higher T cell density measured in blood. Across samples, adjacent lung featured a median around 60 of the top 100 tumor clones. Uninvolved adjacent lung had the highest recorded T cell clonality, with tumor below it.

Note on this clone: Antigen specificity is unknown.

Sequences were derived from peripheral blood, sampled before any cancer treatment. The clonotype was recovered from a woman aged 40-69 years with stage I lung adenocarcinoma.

CDR3: CASSVPPGVRVLSSQPQHF. The CDR3 region has the DNA TGTGCCAGTAGTGTACCTCCCGGTGTCAGGGTCTTATCCAGTCAGCCCCAGCATTTT. The rearrangement uses TRBV19 and TRBJ1-5; D perhaps matches TRBD1 (5 bases). Germline CDR1 and CDR2: LNHDA and SQIVND (reference sequence). The V gene lost 5 bases and the J gene lost 6 bases, with 29 bases spanning the gap. The CDR3 extends over 19 amino acids.